A selection of T cell receptor beta chains follows, all from one sample in a study of T cells after yellow fever vaccination. Using its own MiXCR run on the 5' RACE reads, TCRdb lists one record per CDR3 protein. Of around 600,000 distinct CDR3 sequences detected, roughly 12% appear once; the ten largest clones hold about 16%. The sample here was PBMCs, taken on the day of the yellow fever booster vaccination. The source is a man aged 25-45 years who received the YFV17D yellow fever vaccine. Each CDR3 is given without its conserved first and last residue. Fields, in order: J gene, D gene, CDR3 length, V gene, CDR3 protein. D genes are given only for firm matches.

j_gene: TRBJ1-2; d_gene: .; len: 14; v_gene: TRBV27; CDR3aa: ASSLSIQGLNYGYT
j_gene: TRBJ1-3; d_gene: .; len: 11; v_gene: TRBV9; CDR3aa: ASSVLEGNTIY
j_gene: TRBJ2-7; d_gene: .; len: 15; v_gene: TRBV5-4; CDR3aa: ASSTDLQGSYSYEQY
j_gene: TRBJ2-5; d_gene: TRBD2; len: 14; v_gene: TRBV6-5; CDR3aa: ASSYSASGSGETQY
j_gene: TRBJ2-7; d_gene: .; len: 11; v_gene: TRBV29-1; CDR3aa: SVEVGSHYEQY
j_gene: TRBJ2-7; d_gene: .; len: 13; v_gene: TRBV6-2/TRBV6-3; CDR3aa: ASSYFPGASYEQY
j_gene: TRBJ2-2; d_gene: .; len: 14; v_gene: TRBV6-2/TRBV6-3; CDR3aa: ASSRGGTGHTGELF
j_gene: TRBJ2-1; d_gene: .; len: 11; v_gene: TRBV7-2; CDR3aa: ASMHRTYNEQF
j_gene: TRBJ2-1; d_gene: TRBD1; len: 13; v_gene: TRBV10-2; CDR3aa: ASKMTGGFYNEQF
j_gene: TRBJ2-1; d_gene: TRBD2; len: 15; v_gene: TRBV30; CDR3aa: AWSVGWTSGWGNEQF
j_gene: TRBJ2-1; d_gene: TRBD2; len: 12; v_gene: TRBV20-1; CDR3aa: SAYEREVWDEQF
j_gene: TRBJ1-1; d_gene: .; len: 12; v_gene: TRBV19; CDR3aa: ASSILLENTEAF
j_gene: TRBJ1-6; d_gene: TRBD1; len: 12; v_gene: TRBV18; CDR3aa: ASSGQGNNSPLH
j_gene: TRBJ2-3; d_gene: .; len: 12; v_gene: TRBV5-1; CDR3aa: ASSFLGHTDTQY
j_gene: TRBJ2-3; d_gene: .; len: 10; v_gene: TRBV28; CDR3aa: ASSPSEYTQY
j_gene: TRBJ2-2; d_gene: .; len: 11; v_gene: TRBV11-3; CDR3aa: ASSFGAAGELF
j_gene: TRBJ1-5; d_gene: .; len: 12; v_gene: TRBV12-3/TRBV12-4; CDR3aa: ASSQSGGNQPQH
j_gene: TRBJ2-4; d_gene: TRBD1; len: 17; v_gene: TRBV6-5; CDR3aa: ASSYHRTGGGKGKNIQY